The 12 T cell receptor beta chains presented below share a single source sample, sequenced in a study of Graves' ophthalmopathy and Graves' hyperthyroidism. Amplification from RNA transcripts yielded the TCR beta CDR3 regions. RT-PCR in the first round used HTBI primers; a second-round multiplex PCR followed. One entry per CDR3 protein results from TCRdb running MiXCR on the multiplex PCR reads. The sample includes over a million distinct CDR3 sequences, 35% to 40% of them seen just once. Sequencing used peripheral blood or thyroid tissue (not recorded which). The receptors shown here come from an adult man with Graves' hyperthyroidism.

This clonotype was recorded at least ten times. V is TRBV29-1 and J is TRBJ2-7, with D perhaps TRBD2 (5 bases). This CDR3 comprises 17 residues. Deletions cut 3 bases from V and 0 bases from J, with 21 bases between. Looked up from germline, CDR1 is SQVTM and CDR2 is ANQGSEA. CDR3 loop: CSVEEKRGLTSSYEQYF. The CDR3 DNA is TGCAGCGTTGAGGAGAAGAGAGGACTCACGAGCTCCTACGAGCAGTACTTC.

This clonotype was detected many times. This chain connects TRBV10-3 to TRBJ2-7, with a weak D call TRBD2 (5 bases). Germline V gene sequence: CDR1 ENHRY, CDR2 SYGVKD. This CDR3 has 12 residues. V was clipped by 6 bases and J by 6 bases, with 12 bases between them. CDR3 protein: CAISPTEGEQYF. DNA for the CDR3: TGTGCCATCAGCCCCACTGAGGGCGAGCAGTACTTC.

This clonotype was seen a few times. The rearrangement links TRBV10-3 to TRBJ2-7; D might be TRBD1 (6 bases). The CDR3 sequence is 18 residues long. Trimming took off 6 bases at V and 6 bases at J, with 30 bases between the two ends. Germline CDR1 is ENHRY and CDR2 is SYGVKD. CDR3 region: CAIRVAMTGDGPPGEQYF. The DNA of the CDR3 is TGTGCCATCAGAGTTGCTATGACAGGCGATGGTCCCCCTGGCGAGCAGTACTTC.

This clonotype has ten or more counts. The CDR3 loop is CASSLVQNKNTEAFF. DNA of the CDR3: TGCGCCAGCAGCTTGGTCCAGAACAAGAACACTGAAGCTTTCTTT. This chain links TRBV5-1 with TRBJ1-1, with unresolved D. CDR3 size: 15 residues. CDR1 is SGHRS, CDR2 YFSETQ, per germline. The V gene lost 0 bases and the J gene lost 1 base, with 10 bases spanning the gap.

This clonotype was counted a single time. The chain links TRBV20-1 to TRBJ1-5; TRBD1 might be the D (5 bases). The CDR3 totals 15 residues. Germline CDR1 and CDR2: DFQATT and SNEGSKA (reference sequence). Trimming took 1 base from V and 1 from J, leaving 11 bases between them. CDR3 coding DNA: TGCAGTGCTAGAGTAGCCGGGGACAGCAATCAGCCCCAGCATTTT. It yields the protein CSARVAGDSNQPQHF.

The rearrangement uses TRBV13 and TRBJ1-4; no clear D gene. Trimming removed 5 bases from V and 3 bases from J, with 10 bases in between. The CDR3 runs 14 residues. In germline, CDR1 is PRHDT, CDR2 FYEKMQ (reference sequence). The CDR3 nucleotides read TGTGCCAGCAGCATCCAGATTGCTAATGAAAAACTGTTTTTT. Amino acid sequence: CASSIQIANEKLFF.

This clonotype came up many times. V is TRBV7-9 and J is TRBJ1-4; D is perhaps TRBD1 (5 bases). This CDR3 has 11 amino acids. Trimming cost V 3 bases and J 14 bases, with 10 bases left between them. Germline CDR1 and CDR2: SEHNR and FQNEAQ (reference sequence). CDR3 in DNA: TGTGCCAGCAGCTTGGACATGCTGCTGTTTTTT. This gives the protein CASSLDMLLFF.

This clonotype has ten or more counts. The DNA of the CDR3 is TGTGCCAGCAGCGTAGACCAGGGCCAGGTCTATGGCTACACCTTC. It specifies CASSVDQGQVYGYTF. V gene TRBV9 combines with J gene TRBJ1-2, with a tentative D call TRBD1 (5 bases). V was trimmed by 0 bases and J by 4 bases, leaving 13 bases between them. The CDR3 is 15 residues long. Germline CDR1 SGDLS, CDR2 YYNGEE.

This clonotype turned up a few times. This rearrangement joins TRBV19 to TRBJ2-5, with TRBD2 as a possible D gene (6 bases). CDR3 length: 14 residues. V was cut by 6 bases and J by 5 bases, with 16 bases left in between. The germline gives CDR1 LNHDA, CDR2 SQIVND (reference sequence). This chain's CDR3 is CASRNLAVSETQYF. The CDR3 nucleotides read TGTGCCAGTAGAAATTTAGCGGTATCGGAGACCCAGTACTTC.

The gene calls are TRBV27 and TRBJ1-6; 9 bases match TRBD1. This CDR3 has 15 residues. Germline loops: CDR1 MNHEY, CDR2 SMNVEV (reference sequence). With V trimmed by 4 bases and J by 7 bases, 5 bases remained unmatched. CDR3 in amino acids: CASSSTGGLNSPLHF. Here the CDR3 DNA reads TGTGCCAGCAGTTCCACAGGGGGCTTGAATTCACCCCTCCACTTT.

CDR3 region: CASSASSIVGRSNYEQYF. CDR3 sequence (DNA): TGCGCCAGCAGTGCCAGTAGTATAGTGGGGAGGTCCAACTACGAGCAGTACTTC. This rearrangement joins TRBV10-2 to TRBJ2-7, with D possibly matching TRBD2 (6 bases). The CDR3 covers 18 residues. Germline V gene lookup returns CDR1 WSHSY and CDR2 SAAADI. V lost 4 bases to trimming and J lost 3 bases, with 25 bases between them.

For this clonotype: A much bigger clone sits one base away, suggesting this may be a read error. The chain combines TRBV12-3 or TRBV12-4 with TRBJ2-7, with D perhaps matching TRBD1 (6 bases). The CDR3 has 14 amino acids. The CDR3 DNA sequence: TGTGCCAGCTCCCGTCCCAGGGGCTCCTCCGAGCAGTACTTC. Its protein is CASSRPRGSSEQYF.